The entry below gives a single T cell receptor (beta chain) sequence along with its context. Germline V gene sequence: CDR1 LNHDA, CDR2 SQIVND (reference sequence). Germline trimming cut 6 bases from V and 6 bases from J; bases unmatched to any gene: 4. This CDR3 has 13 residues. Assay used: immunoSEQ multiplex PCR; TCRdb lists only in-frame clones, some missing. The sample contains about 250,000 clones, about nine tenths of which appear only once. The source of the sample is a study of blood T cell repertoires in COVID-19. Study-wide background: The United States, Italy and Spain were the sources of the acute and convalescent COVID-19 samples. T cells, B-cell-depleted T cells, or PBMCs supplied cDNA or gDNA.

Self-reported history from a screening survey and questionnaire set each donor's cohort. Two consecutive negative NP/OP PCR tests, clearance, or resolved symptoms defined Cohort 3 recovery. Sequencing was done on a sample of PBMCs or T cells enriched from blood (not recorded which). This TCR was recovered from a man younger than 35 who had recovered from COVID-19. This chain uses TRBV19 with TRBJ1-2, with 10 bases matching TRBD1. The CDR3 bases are TGTGCCAGTAGCCGGACAGGGGGAGATGGCTACACCTTC. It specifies CASSRTGGDGYTF. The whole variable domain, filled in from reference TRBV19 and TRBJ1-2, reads DGGITQSPKYLFRKEGQNVTLSCEQNLNHDAMYWYRQDPGQGLRLIYYSQIVNDFQKGDIAEGYSVSREKKESFPLTVTSAQKNPTAFYLCASSRTGGDGYTFGSGTRLTVV.